The 32 T cell receptor beta chains below all came from one sample that was sequenced in a study of blood T cell repertoires in COVID-19. Assay: immunoSEQ multiplex PCR; the TCRdb copy retains only in-frame clones and omits some. The table includes 110,000 to 150,000 clones, roughly 86% detected once. The material sequenced was peripheral blood. The source of these receptors is a man between 65 and 85 years old with acute or convalescent COVID-19.

The V and J genes are TRBV28 and TRBJ1-2; 9 nucleotides align to TRBD1. This CDR3 has 15 residues. The V gene's germline CDR1 is MDHEN and CDR2 SYDVKM. With V trimmed by 6 bases and J by 3 bases, 8 bases remained unmatched. The chain's CDR3 is CASSRGTGKYYGYTF. The CDR3 nucleotides are TGTGCCAGCAGCCGGGGGACAGGGAAATACTATGGCTACACCTTC.

The rearrangement uses TRBV28 and TRBJ1-1; D is uncertain. Germline V CDR1 and CDR2: MDHEN, SYDVKM. The CDR3 covers 14 residues. V was trimmed by 2 bases and J by 3 bases, leaving 10 bases between them. The CDR3 here is CASSLIRRDTEAFF. CDR3 DNA sequence: TGTGCCAGCAGTTTAATTCGGAGGGACACTGAAGCTTTCTTT. The full variable domain, rest sourced from reference TRBV28 and TRBJ1-1, is DVKVTQSSRYLVKRTGEKVFLECVQDMDHENMFWYRQDPGLGLRLIYFSYDVKMKEKGDIPEGYSVSREKKERFSLILESASTNQTSMYLCASSLIRRDTEAFFGQGTRLTVV.

The chain carries TRBV3-1 (or the pseudogene TRBV3-2) and TRBJ2-1; 11 bases are a match to TRBD1. The V gene's germline CDR1 is LGHDT and CDR2 YNNKEL (reference sequence). The CDR3 runs to 17 residues. The junction had 11 bases not matched to a gene; V was cut back by 4 bases and J by 6 bases. The CDR3 DNA is TGTGCCAGCAGCCCCCATAGGACAGGGGGCCTTTCCAATGAGCAGTTCTTC. Its protein is CASSPHRTGGLSNEQFF.

CDR3: CASSLSSAPGRGYTF. In nucleotides, the CDR3 is TGCGCCAGCAGCTTGAGCTCCGCCCCAGGTAGAGGCTACACCTTC. This chain connects TRBV5-1 to TRBJ1-2, with D unclear. The CDR3 contains 15 residues. Germline CDR1 SGHRS, CDR2 YFSETQ. Trimming removed 1 base at V and 8 bases at J, with 18 bases between. Looking up the rest from reference TRBV5-1 and TRBJ1-2 gives the full variable domain: KAGVTQTPRYLIKTRGQQVTLSCSPISGHRSVSWYQQTPGQGLQFLFEYFSETQRNKGNFPGRFSGRQFSNSRSEMNVSTLELGDSALYLCASSLSSAPGRGYTFGSGTRLTVV.

V and J are TRBV12-3 or TRBV12-4 and TRBJ1-1; D call uncertain. Trimming pared 6 bases from V and 8 bases from J, leaving 10 bases between. The CDR3 contains 11 residues. CDR3 loop: CASRRSQEAFF. CDR3 in DNA: TGTGCCAGCAGAAGGAGCCAGGAAGCTTTCTTT.

The CDR3 sequence is CASSQDRITGPRGNSPLHF. CDR3 nucleotides: TGCGCCAGCAGCCAAGATCGGATCACAGGGCCCAGGGGAAATTCACCCCTCCACTTT. V usage is TRBV4-1 and J usage is TRBJ1-6; a weak D match, TRBD1 (6 bases). From germline, CDR1 is MGHRA and CDR2 YSYEKL. Deletions cut 0 bases from V and 7 bases from J, with 22 bases between. The CDR3 length is 19 residues.

V gene TRBV4-1 combines with J gene TRBJ1-1; 8 positions match TRBD1. Germline CDR1 is MGHRA and CDR2 is YSYEKL. The CDR3 runs to 16 residues. V was clipped by 4 bases and J by 1 base; unmatched bases: 8. DNA for the CDR3: TGCGCCAGCAGCCTTCTCCCCGGGACAGGGAACACTGAAGCTTTCTTT. Its protein is CASSLLPGTGNTEAFF.

This chain uses TRBV4-1 with TRBJ1-6; tentative D call: TRBD1 (6 bases). CDR1 is MGHRA and CDR2 is YSYEKL in the germline V gene. V was pared by 6 bases and J by 7 bases, with 13 bases between. The CDR3 extends over 14 amino acids. The CDR3 sequence is CASSQRGQNSPLHF. The CDR3 DNA reads as TGCGCCAGCAGTCAAAGAGGACAGAATTCACCCCTCCACTTT.

This clone was found once. V and J are TRBV4-1 and TRBJ1-3; 8 positions agree with TRBD1. After removal of 3 bases from V and 7 bases from J, the junction contained 5 bases not matched to a gene. Germline assignment: CDR1 MGHRA and CDR2 YSYEKL. This CDR3 spans 14 amino acids. The CDR3 sequence: CASSQPTGVNTIYF. CDR3 in DNA: TGCGCCAGCAGCCAGCCGACAGGGGTGAACACCATATATTTT.

V usage is TRBV5-1 and J usage is TRBJ1-6; D gene ambiguous. Trimming left V 0 bases short and J 9 bases short, with 13 bases between. The CDR3 is 15 amino acids. From germline, CDR1 is SGHRS and CDR2 YFSETQ. CDR3 sequence: CASSLAQELGSPLHF. CDR3 nucleotides: TGCGCCAGCAGCTTGGCTCAGGAACTTGGTTCACCCCTCCACTTT.

The V and J genes are TRBV7-6 and TRBJ1-3; tentatively, D is TRBD1 (6 bases). V lost 3 bases to trimming and J lost 2 bases, with 11 bases between them. The CDR3 covers 15 residues. The germline V gene encodes CDR1 SGHVS and CDR2 FNYEAQ. The CDR3 DNA reads as TGTGCCAGCAGCTTCGGACAGTCTCCTGGAAACACCATATATTTT. Its protein product is CASSFGQSPGNTIYF.

The chain joins TRBV5-4 to TRBJ2-1; 12 nucleotides match TRBD2. The V gene's germline CDR1 is SGHNT and CDR2 YYREEE (reference sequence). The V and J ends lost 4 bases and 7 bases, in that order; junction bases with no gene match: 9. There are 16 residues in the CDR3. In nucleotides, the CDR3 is TGTGCCAGCAGCGGAGGACTAGCGGGGTTACTTAATGAGCAGTTCTTC. This gives the protein CASSGGLAGLLNEQFF.

The genes are TRBV4-1 and TRBJ2-5; a weak D match, TRBD2 (6 bases). Germline CDR1 MGHRA, CDR2 YSYEKL. Trimming left V 3 bases short and J 4 bases short, with 9 bases between. This CDR3 region has 13 residues. This CDR3 reads CASSQTRGETQYF. CDR3 sequence (DNA): TGCGCCAGCAGCCAGACTAGGGGAGAGACCCAGTACTTC.

The genes are TRBV6-5 and TRBJ1-3; 8 nucleotides agree with TRBD1. V gave up 7 bases and J gave up 3 bases; unmatched junction bases: 8. The CDR3 spans 15 residues. Germline lookup yields CDR1 MNHEY and CDR2 SVGAGI. CDR3 nucleotides: TGTGCCAGCACTAAGGGACAGGACTATGGAAACACCATATATTTT. It codes for CASTKGQDYGNTIYF.

The chain joins TRBV6-1 to TRBJ1-5; no clear D gene. Per the germline V gene, CDR1 is MNHNS and CDR2 is SASEGT. The V gene lost 3 bases and the J gene lost 6 bases, with 15 bases spanning the gap. The CDR3 consists of 15 residues. The CDR3 DNA follows: TGTGCCAGCAGTGAGGCGGCTGGCCGGTCTCAGCCCCAGCATTTT. It codes for CASSEAAGRSQPQHF.

The rearrangement uses TRBV9 and TRBJ2-3, with a tentative D call TRBD2 (6 bases). The CDR3 sequence is 18 residues long. V lost 3 bases and J lost 4, with 24 bases in between. Germline V lookup: CDR1 SGDLS, CDR2 YYNGEE. The CDR3 DNA reads TGTGCCAGCAGCGCCTTTGAGGAGGCCCCTGGAGGGGCAGATACGCAGTATTTT. It translates to CASSAFEEAPGGADTQYF.

This chain links TRBV19 with TRBJ1-4; D is possibly TRBD1 (6 bases). Trimming cost V 7 bases and J 6 bases, with 15 bases left between them. CDR3 length: 14 residues. Germline assignment: CDR1 LNHDA and CDR2 SQIVND (reference sequence). CDR3 region: CASTMGGADEKLFF. CDR3 sequence (DNA): TGTGCCAGTACCATGGGGGGGGCAGATGAAAAACTGTTTTTT.

J is TRBJ2-7 and V is TRBV28; possibly TRBD1 for D (5 bases). Germline V gene lookup returns CDR1 MDHEN and CDR2 SYDVKM. CDR3 length equals 13 residues. Trimming cost V 5 bases and J 0 bases, with 8 bases left between them. The CDR3 sequence: CASSPGFSYEQYF. DNA for the CDR3: TGTGCCAGCAGTCCAGGGTTCTCCTACGAGCAGTACTTC.

This chain uses TRBV3-1 (or the pseudogene TRBV3-2) with TRBJ2-5, with 9 nucleotides matching TRBD2. The CDR3 contains 14 residues. From germline, CDR1 is LGHDT and CDR2 YNNKEL (reference sequence). V was clipped by 1 base and J by 5 bases; unmatched bases: 2. The CDR3 DNA is TGTGCCAGCAGCCAAGTGAGCGGGGGGGAGACCCAGTACTTC. It is translated as CASSQVSGGETQYF.

The V call is TRBV13, the J call TRBJ2-7, with 9 bases that match TRBD1. The J segment lost 2 bases and the V segment lost 4 bases, leaving 12 bases of the junction unmatched. The germline gives CDR1 PRHDT, CDR2 FYEKMQ (reference sequence). CDR3 size: 17 residues. The CDR3 DNA follows: TGTGCCAGCAGCTCGTCCCGGGACAGGGTTGGGACCTACGAGCAGTACTTC. It codes for CASSSSRDRVGTYEQYF.

The rearrangement uses TRBV4-2 and TRBJ2-3, with D possibly matching TRBD2 (5 bases). Germline lookup yields CDR1 LGHNA and CDR2 YNFKEQ. Trimming removed 0 bases at V and 2 bases at J, with 18 bases between. The CDR3 has 18 residues. CDR3 residues: CASSQDQWLAPATDTQYF. CDR3 nucleotide sequence: TGTGCCAGCAGCCAAGATCAGTGGCTAGCCCCTGCCACAGATACGCAGTATTTT.

The chain employs TRBV28 and TRBJ1-2; D might be TRBD1 (6 bases). The ends were cut back, 5 bases at V and 5 bases at J, with 9 bases in the middle. This CDR3 contains 12 residues. Germline values: CDR1 MDHEN, CDR2 SYDVKM. CDR3: CASSNREYGYTF. CDR3 sequence (DNA): TGTGCCAGCAGTAACAGGGAGTATGGCTACACCTTC.

This clone was found once. This chain links TRBV20-1 with TRBJ1-1, with a tentative D call TRBD1 (6 bases). The CDR3 extends over 11 amino acids. Trimming left V 5 bases short and J 7 bases short, with 11 bases between. Germline-derived CDR1 and CDR2 are DFQATT and SNEGSKA (reference sequence). This CDR3 reads CSAYRDVEAFF. The DNA for the CDR3 is TGCAGTGCTTACAGGGATGTTGAAGCTTTCTTT.

The chain links TRBV7-3 to TRBJ2-5, with a weak D call TRBD2 (6 bases). The germline V gene encodes CDR1 SGHTA and CDR2 FQGTGA. The V end was cut by 0 bases, the J end by 2 bases, with 16 bases between. The CDR3 consists of 17 residues. The CDR3 region is CASSLTVRDLPQETQYF. CDR3 bases: TGTGCCAGCAGCTTAACGGTAAGGGACTTACCGCAAGAGACCCAGTACTTC.

This clone is a singleton in its sample. The chain combines TRBV19 with TRBJ2-1, with 11 bases lining up with TRBD2. With 8 bases clipped from V and 7 bases from J, the junction kept 7 bases outside the gene matches. Germline loops: CDR1 LNHDA, CDR2 SQIVND (reference sequence). The CDR3 consists of 14 residues. The CDR3 region is CASGTSGGSNEQFF. CDR3 nucleotides: TGTGCCAGTGGTACTAGCGGGGGATCGAATGAGCAGTTCTTC.

This clone was seen only once. The CDR3, as DNA: TGTGCCAGCAGCGTAGTGGACACCTACCCCTCCTACAATGAGCAGTTCTTC. Its translation is CASSVVDTYPSYNEQFF. The rearrangement uses TRBV9 and TRBJ2-1, with a tentative D call TRBD1 (5 bases). The CDR3 totals 17 residues. Looked up from germline, CDR1 is SGDLS and CDR2 is YYNGEE. Trimming took off 0 bases at V and 0 bases at J, with 13 bases between the two ends.

The chain is built from TRBV30 and TRBJ2-5; a weak D match, TRBD2 (5 bases). Germline V CDR1 and CDR2: GTSNPN, SVGIG (reference sequence). Trimming took off 4 bases at V and 2 bases at J, with 14 bases between the two ends. This CDR3 contains 14 residues. The CDR3, as DNA: TGTGCCTGGACCCCGAGCGGCGTTCAAGAGACCCAGTACTTC. Its translation is CAWTPSGVQETQYF.

The count of this clone is one. The J gene is TRBJ2-5, the V gene TRBV6-1, with 11 bases identical to TRBD2. There are 14 residues in the CDR3. CDR1 MNHNS and CDR2 SASEGT come from the germline V gene. Unmatched junction bases numbered 1, after V lost 2 bases and J lost 5 bases. CDR3 residues: CASSELAGGETQYF. The DNA for the CDR3 is TGTGCCAGCAGTGAATTAGCGGGGGGGGAGACCCAGTACTTC.

V is TRBV28 and J is TRBJ2-7; 7 bases are shared with TRBD2. CDR1 is MDHEN and CDR2 is SYDVKM in the germline V gene. The CDR3 consists of 15 residues. Trimming took 4 bases from V and 3 from J; bases not matched to a gene: 9. Here the CDR3 DNA reads TGTGCCAGCAGTTCGCCCGGGACTAAAGACTACGAGCAGTACTTC. It yields the protein CASSSPGTKDYEQYF.

The chain links TRBV5-6 to TRBJ2-7, with D unclear. The V gene's germline CDR1 is SGHDT and CDR2 YYEEEE. Trimming removed 2 bases at V and 3 bases at J, with 9 bases between. The CDR3 is 13 amino acids. CDR3 DNA sequence: TGTGCCAGCAGCTTCGGGTTCGACTACGAGCAGTACTTC. Protein product: CASSFGFDYEQYF.

This chain links TRBV19 with TRBJ2-3; TRBD1 agrees at 10 bases. Germline V gene sequence: CDR1 LNHDA, CDR2 SQIVND (reference sequence). The J segment lost 4 bases and the V segment lost 7 bases, leaving 5 bases of the junction unmatched. CDR3 size: 14 residues. The CDR3 spells CASKRDRGADTQYF. CDR3 sequence (DNA): TGTGCCAGTAAGAGGGACAGGGGTGCAGATACGCAGTATTTT.

The chain uses TRBV6-5 and TRBJ2-1; TRBD2 matches at 14 bases. Germline CDR1 MNHEY, CDR2 SVGAGI. V dropped 7 bases and J dropped 10; count of bases not matched to a gene: 3. The CDR3 runs to 13 residues. CDR3 protein: CASIRTSGREQFF. The CDR3 DNA follows: TGTGCCAGCATCCGGACTAGCGGGAGGGAGCAGTTCTTC.